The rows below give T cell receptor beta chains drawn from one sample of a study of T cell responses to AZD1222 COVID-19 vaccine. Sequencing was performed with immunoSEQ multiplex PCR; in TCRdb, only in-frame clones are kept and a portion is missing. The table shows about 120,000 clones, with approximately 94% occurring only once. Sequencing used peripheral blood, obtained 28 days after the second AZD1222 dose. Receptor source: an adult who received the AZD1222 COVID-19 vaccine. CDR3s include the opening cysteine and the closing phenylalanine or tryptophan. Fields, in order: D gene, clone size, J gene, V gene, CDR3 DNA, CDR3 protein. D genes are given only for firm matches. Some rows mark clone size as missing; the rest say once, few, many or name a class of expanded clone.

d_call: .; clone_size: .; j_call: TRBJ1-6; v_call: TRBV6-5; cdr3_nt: TGTGCCAGCAACTTCGACAGGAGCAATTCACCCCTCCACTTT; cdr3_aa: CASNFDRSNSPLHF
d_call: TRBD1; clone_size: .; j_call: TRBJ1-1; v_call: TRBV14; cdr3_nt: TGTGCCAGCAGCCAAAGGAGGGGGCCTCGAACTGAAGCTTTCTTT; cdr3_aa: CASSQRRGPRTEAFF
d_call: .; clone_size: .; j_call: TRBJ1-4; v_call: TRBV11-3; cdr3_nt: TGTGCCAGCAGCTTAGGGCACGGACAGAAAGCAACTAATGAAAAACTGTTTTTT; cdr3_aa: CASSLGHGQKATNEKLFF
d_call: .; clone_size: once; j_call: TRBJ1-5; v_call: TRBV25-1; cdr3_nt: TGTGCCAGCAGTGAATTCGGGGTAGGGCAGCCCCAGCATTTT; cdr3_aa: CASSEFGVGQPQHF
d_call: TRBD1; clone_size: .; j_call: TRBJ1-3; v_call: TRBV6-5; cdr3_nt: TGTGCCAGCAGGCCCGGGACAGCCTCTGGAAACACCATATATTTT; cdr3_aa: CASRPGTASGNTIYF
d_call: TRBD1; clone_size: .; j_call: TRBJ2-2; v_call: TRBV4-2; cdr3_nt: TGTGCCAGCAGCCAGAAAGGACAGGGGGCAATTTACCCCGGGGAGCTGTTTTTT; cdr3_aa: CASSQKGQGAIYPGELFF
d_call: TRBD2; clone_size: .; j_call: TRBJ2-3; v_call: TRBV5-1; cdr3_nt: TGCGCCAGCAGCTTTGGCCTCCAGCGGGGGGCCGTCGGCACAGATACGCAGTATTTT; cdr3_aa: CASSFGLQRGAVGTDTQYF
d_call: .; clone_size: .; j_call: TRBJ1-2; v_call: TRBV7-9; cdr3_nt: TGTGCCAGCAGCATCTGGACAGTCCTAAACTATGGCTACACCTTC; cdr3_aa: CASSIWTVLNYGYTF
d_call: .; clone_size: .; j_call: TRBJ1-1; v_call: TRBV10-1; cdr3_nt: TGCGCCTTAAGGGGGTTTACTGAAGCTTTCTTT; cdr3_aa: CALRGFTEAFF
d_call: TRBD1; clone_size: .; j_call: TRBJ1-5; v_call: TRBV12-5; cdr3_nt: TGTGCTAGTGGAACACCCGGGACAGCGAGCAATCAGCCCCAGCATTTT; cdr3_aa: CASGTPGTASNQPQHF
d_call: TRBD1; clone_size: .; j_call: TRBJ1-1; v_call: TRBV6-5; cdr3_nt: TGTGCCAGCAGACGTCAGGGGGCGCGCACTGAAGCTTTCTTT; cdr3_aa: CASRRQGARTEAFF
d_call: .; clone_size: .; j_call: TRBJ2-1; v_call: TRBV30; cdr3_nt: TGTGCCTGGAGTGTATTGGGGGGCAATGAGCAGTTCTTC; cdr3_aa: CAWSVLGGNEQFF
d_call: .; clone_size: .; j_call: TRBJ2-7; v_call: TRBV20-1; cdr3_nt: TGCAGTGCTAGGGGTAACGAGCAGTACTTC; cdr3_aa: CSARGNEQYF
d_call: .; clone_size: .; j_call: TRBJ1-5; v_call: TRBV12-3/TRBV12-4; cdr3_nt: TGTGCCAGCAGACAGCTTAGATTTGGGCCCCAGCATTTT; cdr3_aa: CASRQLRFGPQHF
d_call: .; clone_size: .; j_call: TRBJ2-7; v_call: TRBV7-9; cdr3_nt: TGTGCCAGCAGCTCACGGGCTTGGCAAAACCGGGGCGAGCAGTACTTC; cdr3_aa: CASSSRAWQNRGEQYF
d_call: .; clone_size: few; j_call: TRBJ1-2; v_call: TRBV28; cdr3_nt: TGTGCCAGCAGCGCACCCTCATCCTATGGCTACACCTTC; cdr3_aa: CASSAPSSYGYTF
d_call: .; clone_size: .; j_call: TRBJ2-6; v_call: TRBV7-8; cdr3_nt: TGTGCCAGCAGCTTATTAGAGTCGAGCTCTGGGGCCAACGTCCTGACTTTC; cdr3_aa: CASSLLESSSGANVLTF
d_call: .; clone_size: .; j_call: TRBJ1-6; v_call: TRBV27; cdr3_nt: TGTGCCTGCCGCGAAGGGGCCGTCTCCTATAATTCACCCCTCCACTTT; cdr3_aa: CACREGAVSYNSPLHF
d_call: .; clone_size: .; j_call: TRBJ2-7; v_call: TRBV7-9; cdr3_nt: TGTGCCAGCAGCTTAAGGACCTACACCTCCTACGAGCAGTACTTC; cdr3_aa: CASSLRTYTSYEQYF
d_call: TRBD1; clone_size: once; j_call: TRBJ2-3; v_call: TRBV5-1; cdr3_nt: TGCGCCAGCAGTCCCGGGACAGGGGATCGTCCCACGCAGTATTTT; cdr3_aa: CASSPGTGDRPTQYF
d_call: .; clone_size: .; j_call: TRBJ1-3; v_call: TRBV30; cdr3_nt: TGTGCCTGGAGGCCAGGGGTAACTGGAAACACCATATATTTT; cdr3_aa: CAWRPGVTGNTIYF
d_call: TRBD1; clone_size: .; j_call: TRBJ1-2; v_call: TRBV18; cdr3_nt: TGTGCCAGCTCACCACCAACCTCAGGGGGATATGGCTACACCTTC; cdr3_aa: CASSPPTSGGYGYTF
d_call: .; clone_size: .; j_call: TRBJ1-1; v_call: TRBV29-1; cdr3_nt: TGCAGCGTTGAAGGCCGGGGCGCCGGTGAAGCTTTCTTT; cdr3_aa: CSVEGRGAGEAFF
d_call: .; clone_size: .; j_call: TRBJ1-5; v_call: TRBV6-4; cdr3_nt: TGTGCCAGCAGTTCTGTGGGGGGCTACCAGCCCCAGCATTTT; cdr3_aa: CASSSVGGYQPQHF
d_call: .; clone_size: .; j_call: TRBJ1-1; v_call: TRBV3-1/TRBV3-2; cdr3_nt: TGTGCCAGCAGCCCGCTCGGGGGTCCGGGCACTGAAGCTTTCTTT; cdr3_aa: CASSPLGGPGTEAFF
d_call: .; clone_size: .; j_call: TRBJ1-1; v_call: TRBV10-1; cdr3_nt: TGCGCCAGCAGTGACAGTAACACTGAAGCTTTCTTT; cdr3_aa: CASSDSNTEAFF
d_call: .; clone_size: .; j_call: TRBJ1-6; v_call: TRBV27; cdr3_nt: TGTGCCAGCCCAAAACCCCTCGGGAATTCACCCCTCCACTTT; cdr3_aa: CASPKPLGNSPLHF
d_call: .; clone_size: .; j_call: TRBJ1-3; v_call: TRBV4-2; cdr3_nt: TGTGCCAGCAGCCCGAGACACAACCTTGGAAACACCATATATTTT; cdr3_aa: CASSPRHNLGNTIYF
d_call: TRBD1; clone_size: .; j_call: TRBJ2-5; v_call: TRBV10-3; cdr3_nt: TGTGCCATCAGTGACCTCGACTGGACAGGGGGGGGAGAGACCCAGTACTTC; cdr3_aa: CAISDLDWTGGGETQYF
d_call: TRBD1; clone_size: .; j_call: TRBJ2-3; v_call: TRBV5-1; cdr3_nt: TGCGCCAGCAATCCGGGACAGGACACAGATACGCAGTATTTT; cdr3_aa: CASNPGQDTDTQYF
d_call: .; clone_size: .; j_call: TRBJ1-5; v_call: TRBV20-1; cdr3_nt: TGCAGTGCTAGTTGGCCAGGGCAGAATCAGCCCCAGCATTTT; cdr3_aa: CSASWPGQNQPQHF
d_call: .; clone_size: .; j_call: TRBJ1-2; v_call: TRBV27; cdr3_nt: TGTGCCAGCAGTTATGGGGTGGACTATGGCTACACCTTC; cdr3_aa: CASSYGVDYGYTF
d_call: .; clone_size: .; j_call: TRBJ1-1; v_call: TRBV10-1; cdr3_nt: TGCGCCAGCAGTGTGGACACCAAGCCGGTGGGCACTGAAGCTTTCTTT; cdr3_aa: CASSVDTKPVGTEAFF
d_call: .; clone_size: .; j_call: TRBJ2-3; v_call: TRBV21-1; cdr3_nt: TGTGCCAGCAGCCCCTCGGACGAAACAGATACGCAGTATTTT; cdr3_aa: CASSPSDETDTQYF
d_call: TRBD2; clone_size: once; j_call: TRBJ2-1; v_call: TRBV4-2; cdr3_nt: TGTGCCAGCAGCAGGGGGGGTAGCGGGAGGTATGAGCAGTTCTTC; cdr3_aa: CASSRGGSGRYEQFF
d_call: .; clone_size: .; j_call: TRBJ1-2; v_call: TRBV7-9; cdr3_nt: TGTGCCAGCAGCTCCACCGGGACCAATTATGGCTACACCTTC; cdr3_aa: CASSSTGTNYGYTF
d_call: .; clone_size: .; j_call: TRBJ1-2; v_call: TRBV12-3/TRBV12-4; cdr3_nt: TGTGCCAGCAGTTTGAGCCAGGTCTATGGCTACACCTTC; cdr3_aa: CASSLSQVYGYTF
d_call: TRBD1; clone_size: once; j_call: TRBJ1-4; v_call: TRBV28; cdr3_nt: TGTGCCAGCAGCAGGGGGTTTGGAAAACTGTTTTTT; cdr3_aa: CASSRGFGKLFF
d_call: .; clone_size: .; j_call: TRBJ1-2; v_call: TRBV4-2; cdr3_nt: TGTGCCAGCAGCCAGGACGTGGGGCATGGCTACACCTTC; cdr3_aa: CASSQDVGHGYTF
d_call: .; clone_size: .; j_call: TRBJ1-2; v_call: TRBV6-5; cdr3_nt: TGTGCCACCTCCGAGGGGGGGCTCGCCCGCGGCTACACCTTC; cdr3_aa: CATSEGGLARGYTF
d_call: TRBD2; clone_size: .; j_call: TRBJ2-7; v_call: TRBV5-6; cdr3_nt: TGTGCCAGCAGCCTACGGACTAGCGGCTACGAGCAGTACTTC; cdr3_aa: CASSLRTSGYEQYF